This TCR beta chain was retrieved from a study of glioma-infiltrating T cells. Study-wide results and caveats: Above-expected tissue-blood divergence occurred in all gliomas, most in low-grade ones. Tissue and blood shared very few CDR3 sequences.

Using RNA template, CDR3s of TCR alpha and beta were amplified with iRepertoire arm-PCR. For one-step reverse transcription and amplification, about 85-400 ng of tissue mRNA or PBMC total RNA was used. TCRdb itself ran the multiplex PCR reads through MiXCR, one entry per CDR3 protein. Among about 130,000 distinct CDR3 sequences, 23% were seen once, and the ten largest hold about 15%. The CDR3 consists of 13 residues. The ends were cut back, 6 bases at V and 6 bases at J, with 12 bases in the middle. There are many counts of this clonotype. Its antigen is unknown. The sequencing input was glioma tissue, nonneoplastic brain tissue, or PBMCs (not recorded which). The rearrangement links TRBV12-3 or TRBV12-4 to TRBJ1-5; tentatively, D is TRBD1 (5 bases). The TCR sequence derives from a human donor with low-grade glioma or glioblastoma, undergoing nonglioma brain surgery, or in good health (not recorded which). The CDR3 is CASRVQETQPQHF. CDR3 bases: TGTGCCAGCAGAGTACAGGAGACTCAGCCCCAGCATTTT.